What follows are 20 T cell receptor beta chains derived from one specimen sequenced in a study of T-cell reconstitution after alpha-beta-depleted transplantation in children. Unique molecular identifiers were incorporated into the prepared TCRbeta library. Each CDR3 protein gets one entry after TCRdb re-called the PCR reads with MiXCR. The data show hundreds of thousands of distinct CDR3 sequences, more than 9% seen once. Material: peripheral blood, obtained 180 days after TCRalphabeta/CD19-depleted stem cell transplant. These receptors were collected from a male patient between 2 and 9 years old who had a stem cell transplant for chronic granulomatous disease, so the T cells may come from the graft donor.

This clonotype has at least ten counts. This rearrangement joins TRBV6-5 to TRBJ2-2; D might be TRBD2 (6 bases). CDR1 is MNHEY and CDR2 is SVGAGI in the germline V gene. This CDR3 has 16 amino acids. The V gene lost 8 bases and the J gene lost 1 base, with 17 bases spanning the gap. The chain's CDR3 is CASSPAGKWNTGELFF. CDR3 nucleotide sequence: TGTGCCAGCTCCCCCGCGGGGAAATGGAACACCGGGGAGCTGTTTTTT.

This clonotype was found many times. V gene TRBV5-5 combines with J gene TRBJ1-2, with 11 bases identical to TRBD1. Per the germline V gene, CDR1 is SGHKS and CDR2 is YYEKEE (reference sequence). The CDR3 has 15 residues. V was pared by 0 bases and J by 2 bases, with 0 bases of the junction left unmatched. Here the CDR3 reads CASSLGTGGNYGYTF. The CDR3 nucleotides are TGTGCCAGCAGCTTGGGGACAGGGGGCAACTATGGCTACACCTTC. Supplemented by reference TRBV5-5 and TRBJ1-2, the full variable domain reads DAGVTQSPTHLIKTRGQQVTLRCSPISGHKSVSWYQQVLGQGPQFIFQYYEKEERGRGNFPDRFSARQFPNYSSELNVNALLLGDSALYLCASSLGTGGNYGYTFGSGTRLTVV.

This chain's CDR3 is CASSLFTANQETQYF. The CDR3 nucleotides read TGTGCCAGCAGTTTATTCACAGCGAACCAAGAGACCCAGTACTTC. The rearrangement links TRBV12-3 or TRBV12-4 to TRBJ2-5; D gene uncertain. This CDR3 contains 15 residues. Deletions cut 2 bases from V and 0 bases from J, with 10 bases between.

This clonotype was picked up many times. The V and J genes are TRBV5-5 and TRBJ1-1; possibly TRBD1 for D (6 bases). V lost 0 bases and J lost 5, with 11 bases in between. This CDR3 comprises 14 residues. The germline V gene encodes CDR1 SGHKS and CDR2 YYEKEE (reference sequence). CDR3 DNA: TGTGCCAGCAGCTTGGGGACAGCTCGGACTGAAGCTTTCTTT. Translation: CASSLGTARTEAFF.

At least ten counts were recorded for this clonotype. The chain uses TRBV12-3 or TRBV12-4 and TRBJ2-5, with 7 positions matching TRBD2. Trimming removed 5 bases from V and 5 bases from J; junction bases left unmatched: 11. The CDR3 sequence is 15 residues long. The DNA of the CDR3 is TGTGCCAGCAGTCCCTTCCTAGGGGAGGGGGAGACCCAGTACTTC. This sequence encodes CASSPFLGEGETQYF.

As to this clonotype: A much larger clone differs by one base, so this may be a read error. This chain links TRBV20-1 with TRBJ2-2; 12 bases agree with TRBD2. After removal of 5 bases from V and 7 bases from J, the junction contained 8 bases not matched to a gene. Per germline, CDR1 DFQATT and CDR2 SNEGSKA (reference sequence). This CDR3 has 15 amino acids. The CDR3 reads CSARPTSGSIGELFF. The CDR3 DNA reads TGCAGTGCTCGCCCGACTAGCGGGAGTATCGGGGAGCTGTTTTTT.

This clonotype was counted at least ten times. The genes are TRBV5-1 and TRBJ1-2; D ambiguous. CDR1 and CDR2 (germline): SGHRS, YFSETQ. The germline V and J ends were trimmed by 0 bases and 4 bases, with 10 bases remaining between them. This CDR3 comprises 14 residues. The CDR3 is CASSLDSTFYGYTF. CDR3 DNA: TGCGCCAGCAGCTTGGACAGTACCTTCTATGGCTACACCTTC.

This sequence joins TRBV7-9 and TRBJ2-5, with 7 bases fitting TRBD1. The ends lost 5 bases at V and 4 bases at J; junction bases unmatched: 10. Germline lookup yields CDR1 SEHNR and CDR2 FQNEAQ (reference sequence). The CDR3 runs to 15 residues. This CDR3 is CASSPTGAGGETQYF. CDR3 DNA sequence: TGTGCCAGCAGCCCCACCGGGGCAGGGGGAGAGACCCAGTACTTC.

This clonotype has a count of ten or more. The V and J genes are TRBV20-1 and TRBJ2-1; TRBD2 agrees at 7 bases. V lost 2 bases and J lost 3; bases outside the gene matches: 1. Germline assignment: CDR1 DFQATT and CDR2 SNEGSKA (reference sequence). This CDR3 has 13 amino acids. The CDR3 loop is CSARRDYYNEQFF. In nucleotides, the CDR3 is TGCAGTGCTAGACGGGACTACTACAATGAGCAGTTCTTC.

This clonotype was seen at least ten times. The CDR3 spells CSASFRGGKETQYF. As DNA, the CDR3 is TGCAGTGCTAGCTTCCGGGGGGGCAAAGAGACCCAGTACTTC. The J gene is TRBJ2-5, the V gene TRBV20-1; 8 bases are shared with TRBD2. Germline V lookup: CDR1 DFQATT, CDR2 SNEGSKA (reference sequence). The V and J ends lost 3 bases and 3 bases, in that order; junction bases with no gene match: 6. This CDR3 is built from 14 residues.

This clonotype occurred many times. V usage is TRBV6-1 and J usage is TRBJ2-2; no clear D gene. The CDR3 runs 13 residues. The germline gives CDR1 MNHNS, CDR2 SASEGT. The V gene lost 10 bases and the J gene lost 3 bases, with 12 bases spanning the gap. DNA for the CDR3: TGTGCCATCATCGACCGTTACACCGGGGAGCTGTTTTTT. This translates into CAIIDRYTGELFF.

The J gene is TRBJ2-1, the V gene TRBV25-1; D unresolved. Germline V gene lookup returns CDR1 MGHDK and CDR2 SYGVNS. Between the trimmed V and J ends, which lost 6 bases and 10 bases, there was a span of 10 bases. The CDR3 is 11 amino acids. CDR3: CASRYEGEQFF. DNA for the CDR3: TGTGCCAGCAGGTACGAAGGCGAGCAGTTCTTC.

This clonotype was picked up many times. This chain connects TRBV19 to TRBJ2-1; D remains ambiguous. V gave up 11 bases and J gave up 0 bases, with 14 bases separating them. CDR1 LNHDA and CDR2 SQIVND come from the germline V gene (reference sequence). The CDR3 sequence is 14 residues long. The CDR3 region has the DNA TGTGCCGTACAGCTTCGTAGCTCCTACAATGAGCAGTTCTTC. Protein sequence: CAVQLRSSYNEQFF.

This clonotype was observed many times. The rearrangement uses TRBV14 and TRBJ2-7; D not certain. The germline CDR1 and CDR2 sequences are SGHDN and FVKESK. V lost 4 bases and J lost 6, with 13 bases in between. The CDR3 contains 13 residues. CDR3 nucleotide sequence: TGTGCCAGCAGCCCATTGGTAGCCGGCGAGCAGTACTTC. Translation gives CASSPLVAGEQYF.

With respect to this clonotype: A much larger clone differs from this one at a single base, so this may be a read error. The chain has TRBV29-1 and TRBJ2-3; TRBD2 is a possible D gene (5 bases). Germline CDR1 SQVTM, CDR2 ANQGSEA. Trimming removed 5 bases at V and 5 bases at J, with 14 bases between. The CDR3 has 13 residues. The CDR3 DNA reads TGCAGCGTTTCCTTAGCGACCAAAGATACGCAGTATTTT. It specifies CSVSLATKDTQYF.

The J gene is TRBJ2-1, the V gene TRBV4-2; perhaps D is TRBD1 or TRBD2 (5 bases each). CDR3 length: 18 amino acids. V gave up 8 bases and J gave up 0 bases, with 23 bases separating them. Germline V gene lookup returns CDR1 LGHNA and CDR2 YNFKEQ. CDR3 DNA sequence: TGTGCCAGCGGCCCCGGGGCAAATCCGTTACTCTCCTACAATGAGCAGTTCTTC. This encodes CASGPGANPLLSYNEQFF.

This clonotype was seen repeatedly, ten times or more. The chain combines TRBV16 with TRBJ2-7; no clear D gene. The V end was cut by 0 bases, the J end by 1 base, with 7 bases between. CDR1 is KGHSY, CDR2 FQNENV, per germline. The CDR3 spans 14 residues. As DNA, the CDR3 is TGTGCCAGCAGCCAATCGAGGCTTTCCTACGAGCAGTACTTC. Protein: CASSQSRLSYEQYF.

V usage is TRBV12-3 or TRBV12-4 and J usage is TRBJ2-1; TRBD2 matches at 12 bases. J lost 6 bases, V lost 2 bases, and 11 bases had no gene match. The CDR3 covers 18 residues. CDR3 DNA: TGTGCCAGCAGTTTATCTCTAGCGGGAGGGCCGGTGGGCAATGAGCAGTTCTTC. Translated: CASSLSLAGGPVGNEQFF.

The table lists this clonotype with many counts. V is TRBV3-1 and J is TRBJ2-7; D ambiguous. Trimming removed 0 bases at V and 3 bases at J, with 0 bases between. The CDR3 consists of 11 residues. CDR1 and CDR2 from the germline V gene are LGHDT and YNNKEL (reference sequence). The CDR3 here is CASSQDYEQYF. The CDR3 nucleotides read TGTGCCAGCAGCCAAGACTACGAGCAGTACTTC.

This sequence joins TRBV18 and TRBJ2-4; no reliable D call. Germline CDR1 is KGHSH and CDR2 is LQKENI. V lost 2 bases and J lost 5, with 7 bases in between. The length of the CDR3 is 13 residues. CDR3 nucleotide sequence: TGTGCCAGCTCACCAGGCCGGCAAAACATTCAGTACTTC. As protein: CASSPGRQNIQYF.